Described below is a single T cell receptor (beta chain) sequence and its context. The same CDR3 can be traced to other DNA sequences in this sample. The sample belongs to a study of shared clonotypes between healthy human individuals. V lost 1 base and J 6 bases, leaving 9 bases between the germline ends. Germline assignment: CDR1 SGHRS and CDR2 YFSETQ. This CDR3 contains 13 residues. Clones were sequenced by immunoSEQ multiplex PCR, and TCRdb holds only the in-frame ones, with some missing. The sample includes about 2.4 million clones, more than 80% of them seen just once. This sequence was found in a man aged 18 to 30 in good health. Material: naive CD4+ T cells sorted from blood. Subset denoted: CD45RA+ positively selected. This sequence joins TRBV5-1 and TRBJ2-3, with D perhaps TRBD2 (5 bases). CDR3 DNA sequence: TGCGCCAGCAGCTTGCGGGGTGGGGATACGCAGTATTTT. It encodes CASSLRGGDTQYF.